This paragraph reports one T cell receptor beta chain. The sample originates from a study of blood T cell repertoires in COVID-19. Study-wide context: Some COVID-19 samples were acute and others convalescent; all came from the United States, Italy and Spain.

Clones were read by immunoSEQ multiplex PCR, and TCRdb kept only the in-frame ones, dropping some. In the table there are tens of thousands of clones, 72% of which are singletons. V trimming: 5 bases; J trimming: 7 bases; junction bases outside the gene matches: 9. The CDR3 is 14 residues long. CDR1 and CDR2 (germline): MNHEY, SVGAGI. Sequenced sample: peripheral blood. The TCR originated in a woman aged 70-85 years with COVID-19, enrolled during active disease. V gene TRBV6-5 combines with J gene TRBJ1-1; 8 bases agree with TRBD1. The CDR3 region has the DNA TGTGCCAGCAGTACCCGGACAGGGTTCAGTGAAGCTTTCTTT. This sequence encodes CASSTRTGFSEAFF.